This TCR beta chain appears in the sequencing data of a study of tumor-infiltrating lymphocytes in glioblastoma multiforme. Findings and caveats of the study: No surface-marker sorting into functional T cell subtypes was done. TCR plus mutation findings rest on a single glioblastoma patient. Detected clone frequencies may not reflect cell counts, being RNA-based.

This CDR3 contains 14 residues. Per germline, CDR1 DFQATT and CDR2 SNEGSKA (reference sequence). Worth noting for this clonotype: The antigen remains undetermined. A much larger clone lies one base from this, so it may be a read error.

TCRB libraries came from RNA via three nested multiplex PCR rounds. No unique molecular identifiers were described for these TCRB libraries. TCRdb reprocessed the multiplex PCR reads with MiXCR, giving one entry per CDR3 protein. Here the sample spans approximately 15,000 distinct CDR3 sequences, 55% to 85% being singletons. Sequenced input: brain tumor tissue. J is TRBJ2-6 and V is TRBV20-1; D is uncertain. The clonotype comes from a male donor with glioblastoma. The CDR3 loop reads CSAPTAPGVNVLTF. The CDR3 nucleotides read TGCAGTGCCCCAACAGCCCCTGGGGTCAACGTCCTGACTTTC.